This T cell receptor (beta chain) appears in the sequencing data of a study of blood T cell repertoires in COVID-19. Study summary: There were acute and convalescent COVID-19 samples, and they came from the United States, Italy and Spain. The analysed material was cDNA or gDNA that came from T cells, B-cell-depleted T cells, or PBMCs.

The authors' processing: Using reference gene primer amplification, nucleated cell counts were estimated. Assay: immunoSEQ multiplex PCR; the TCRdb copy retains only in-frame clones and omits some. That table is the source of V, J and clone size, and D and trimming were worked out from the DNA. The sample yields approximately 100,000 clones, almost 85% seen once. CDR3 length: 14 amino acids. V trimming: 8 bases; J trimming: 5 bases; junction bases outside the gene matches: 5. From germline, CDR1 is MDHEN and CDR2 SYDVKM. This TCR was recovered from a man aged 65 to 79 with acute or convalescent COVID-19. The rearrangement uses TRBV28 and TRBJ2-7, with 14 bases that match TRBD2. Material for sequencing was peripheral blood. Written as DNA, the CDR3 is TGTGCCAGCCTGACTAGCGGGAGGGTCAACGAGCAGTACTTC. Encoded protein: CASLTSGRVNEQYF.